This T cell receptor beta chain was captured by sequencing in a study of blood T cell repertoires in COVID-19. For the study at large: From T cells, B-cell-depleted T cells, or PBMCs came the material, which was cDNA or gDNA.

In the original processing: For nucleated cells, counts were estimated from reference gene primer amplification. Sequencing was performed with immunoSEQ multiplex PCR; in TCRdb, only in-frame clones are kept and a portion is missing. The V and J calls and clone size come from that table; D and trimming were worked out from the DNA. The data contain fewer than 200,000 clones, roughly 85% of them singletons. This CDR3 contains 15 residues. Germline V lookup: CDR1 MDHEN, CDR2 SYDVKM. The ends were cut back, 5 bases at V and 5 bases at J, with 15 bases in the middle. Adults between roughly 18 and 90 years of age took part from about two dozen US areas.

Sequenced material: PBMCs or T cells enriched from blood (not recorded which). The clonotype comes from a woman between 18 and 29 years old who had recovered from COVID-19. The chain uses TRBV28 and TRBJ1-4; D possibly corresponds to TRBD1 (5 bases). For the CDR3, the DNA is TGTGCCAGCAGTCCTGGAGCAGGGCCGAATGAAAAACTGTTTTTT. It is translated as CASSPGAGPNEKLFF.